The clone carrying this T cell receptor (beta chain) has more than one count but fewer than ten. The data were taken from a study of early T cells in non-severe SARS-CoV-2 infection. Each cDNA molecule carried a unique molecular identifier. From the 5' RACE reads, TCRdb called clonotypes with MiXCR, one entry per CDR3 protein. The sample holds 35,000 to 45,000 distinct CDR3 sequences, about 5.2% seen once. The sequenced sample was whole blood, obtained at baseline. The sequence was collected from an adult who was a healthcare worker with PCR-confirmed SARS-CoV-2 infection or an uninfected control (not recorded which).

CDR3 sequence: CASSSQGQGLTRAFF. CDR3 nucleotide sequence: TGTGCCAGCAGCTCACAGGGACAGGGGCTTACTCGAGCTTTCTTT. The chain combines TRBV7-8 with TRBJ1-1; 10 bases map to TRBD1. Germline values: CDR1 SGHVS, CDR2 FQNEAQ. V shed 4 bases and J 10 bases; nucleotides not matched to a gene: 12. CDR3 length: 15 amino acids.